This T cell receptor beta chain stems from a study of vaccination and CD4 T cells after COVID-19. Study-level background: Collection of post-vaccine samples followed dose two by a median about 75 days, spanning a range of 14 to 241.

A remark on this clonotype: Its target is unknown.

Sequenced with the Oncomine TCR Beta short-read assay was DNA taken from cultured CD4+ T cells. Using its own MiXCR run on the PCR reads, TCRdb lists one record per CDR3 protein. The sample yields 20,000 to 25,000 distinct CDR3 sequences, about 51% seen once. Indicated treatment: roughly 11-day PBMC culture with coronavirus spike peptide pools or control peptides (ViraFEST assay). V lost 2 bases, J lost 0 bases, and 6 bases stayed unmatched. The CDR3 totals 16 residues. The germline CDR1 and CDR2 sequences are MNHNS and SASEGT. The TCR originated in a human donor who had recovered from COVID-19. This chain connects TRBV6-1 to TRBJ2-5; 7 positions agree with TRBD2. Sequencing was carried out using CD4+ T cells from blood, cultured in vitro. The CDR3 DNA reads TGTGCCAGCAGTGAAAGCGTTAGCGGGTACCAAGAGACCCAGTACTTC. Encoded protein: CASSESVSGYQETQYF.